The 10 T cell receptor beta chains below come from one sample, sequenced in a study of vaccination effects on CD4 cells after COVID-19. Expansion with viral peptide pools was applied to antigen-specific CD4+ T cells by the ViraFEST assay prior to sequencing. Culture lasted roughly 9 days before CD4+ T cell isolation. Of the BNT162b2 and mRNA-1273 vaccines, participants received two doses of one or the other. For these receptors, no antigen is known. Generated by immunoSEQ multiplex PCR, the TCRdb table keeps only in-frame clones and is missing some. Here the sample spans 20,000 to 30,000 clones, 69% being singletons. Sequences were derived from CD4+ T cells from PBMCs cultured with SARS-CoV-2 spike peptides, sampled after COVID-19 vaccination. The origin of the receptors is a human donor who received a COVID-19 vaccine.

The gene calls are TRBV27 and TRBJ1-5; TRBD1 is a possible D gene (5 bases). V was pared by 2 bases and J by 2 bases, with 13 bases between. The CDR3 runs to 16 residues. Germline V lookup: CDR1 MNHEY, CDR2 SMNVEV (reference sequence). The CDR3 DNA is TGTGCCAGCAGTTTAAAGGGGCAGCTGGGCAATCAGCCCCAGCATTTT. Protein: CASSLKGQLGNQPQHF.

The chain carries TRBV7-6 and TRBJ2-3; no firm D call. Trimming left V 0 bases short and J 1 base short, with 8 bases between. Germline V lookup: CDR1 SGHVS, CDR2 FNYEAQ. This CDR3 comprises 15 residues. In DNA form, the CDR3 reads TGTGCCAGCAGCTTAGCATCTCTCCGCACAGATACGCAGTATTTT. Amino acid sequence: CASSLASLRTDTQYF.

The chain links TRBV7-8 to TRBJ1-5, with a possible D match to TRBD1 (5 bases). V was trimmed by 0 bases and J by 5 bases, leaving 11 bases between them. The CDR3 runs to 15 residues. Germline CDR1 SGHVS, CDR2 FQNEAQ. As DNA, the CDR3 is TGTGCCAGCAGCTTAGCTCGGGGGGGTTATCAGCCCCAGCATTTT. Protein sequence: CASSLARGGYQPQHF.

J is TRBJ1-2 and V is TRBV7-9; D possibly corresponds to TRBD1 (5 bases). Trimming took 3 bases from V and 0 from J, leaving 5 bases between them. Germline lookup yields CDR1 SEHNR and CDR2 FQNEAQ (reference sequence). This CDR3 spans 13 amino acids. The DNA for the CDR3 is TGTGCCAGCAGCTTGGACACTAACTATGGCTACACCTTC. Translation: CASSLDTNYGYTF.

Only a few counts were recorded for this clone. This chain joins TRBV11-2 and TRBJ2-7; D is possibly TRBD2 (6 bases). The CDR3 has 16 residues. The V end was cut by 1 base, the J end by 4 bases, with 17 bases between. Germline V gene sequence: CDR1 SGHAT, CDR2 FQNNGV. The DNA for the CDR3 is TGTGCCAGCAGCTTAGTCGGAGTGGGCGGAGGGTACGAGCAGTACTTC. Its translation: CASSLVGVGGGYEQYF.

The chain has TRBV4-2 and TRBJ2-5; TRBD2 is a possible D gene (6 bases). The V end was cut by 3 bases, the J end by 4 bases, with 18 bases between. The CDR3 has 16 amino acids. Germline V lookup: CDR1 LGHNA, CDR2 YNFKEQ. CDR3 in DNA: TGTGCCAGCAGCCACGGCCCTGGAGGGCCGGTAGAGACCCAGTACTTC. Translating gives CASSHGPGGPVETQYF.

The chain couples TRBV18 to TRBJ2-7; TRBD1 might be the D (5 bases). Germline CDR1 is KGHSH and CDR2 is LQKENI. The CDR3 covers 14 residues. V was pared by 1 base and J by 5 bases, with 12 bases between. The CDR3 loop reads CASSPQGRAHEQYF. CDR3 DNA sequence: TGTGCCAGCTCACCACAGGGCAGGGCCCACGAGCAGTACTTC.

This clone was counted once. This rearrangement joins TRBV19 to TRBJ2-7; D remains ambiguous. V gave up 8 bases and J gave up 0 bases, with 5 bases separating them. This CDR3 contains 11 residues. CDR1 and CDR2 from the germline V gene are LNHDA and SQIVND (reference sequence). This CDR3 is CASSDSYEQYF. DNA of the CDR3: TGTGCCAGTTCCGACTCCTACGAGCAGTACTTC.

This chain joins TRBV10-2 and TRBJ1-1; D might be TRBD1 (6 bases). Trimming shortened V by 5 bases and J by 7 bases, and 8 bases separated the two germline ends. CDR3 length: 11 amino acids. Germline loops: CDR1 WSHSY, CDR2 SAAADI. The CDR3 DNA reads as TGCGCCAGCAGTCAGGGGCTTGAAGCTTTCTTT. It yields the protein CASSQGLEAFF.

The V call is TRBV6-5, the J call TRBJ2-6; 7 bases line up with TRBD2. V lost 2 bases and J lost 0; bases outside the gene matches: 1. The CDR3 totals 16 residues. Germline V gene sequence: CDR1 MNHEY, CDR2 SVGAGI. CDR3 in amino acids: CASSYGGGSGANVLTF. CDR3 nucleotide sequence: TGTGCCAGCAGTTACGGGGGGGGCTCTGGGGCCAACGTCCTGACTTTC.